This T cell receptor beta chain was captured by sequencing in a study of blood T cells in healthy people across ages. Study results and caveats: Relative to aged donors, long-lived donors carried more naive CD4+ cells and displayed higher diversity.

Primers used in a second PCR of roughly 7 to 12 cycles were a sample-barcoded 5' primer and a J-beta primer mix. Every molecule of cDNA carried a tag from a template-switch adaptor with 12 random nucleotides. Via MiXCR, TCRdb re-called the 5' RACE reads, giving one row per CDR3 protein. The sample has about 1,800,000 distinct CDR3 sequences, approximately 28% seen once. Germline CDR1 and CDR2: SGDLS and YYNGEE. V was cut by 0 bases and J by 7 bases, with 8 bases left in between. The CDR3 is 14 residues long. This clonotype is a singleton in its sample. Antigen unknown. This receptor was identified in a woman in her thirties in good health. Sequenced: blood. The chain combines TRBV9 with TRBJ1-6, with D unresolved. The CDR3 bases are TGTGCCAGCAGCGTAGATGGGAAAAATTCACCCCTCCACTTT. Protein sequence: CASSVDGKNSPLHF.